These 13 T cell receptor beta chains originate from one sample sequenced in a study of beta chain features in type 1 diabetes. Expressed TCRB transcripts were sequenced because the isolated RNA had all been reverse transcribed beforehand. Produced via immunoSEQ multiplex PCR; TCRdb's table is partial and in-frame only. Counted here are more than 350,000 clones, about an eighth occurring once; the ten biggest clones make up 0.045% to 0.06%. The sequencing input was naive CD4+ T cells from blood. The receptors derive from a woman in her late teens or twenties in good health.

This clone was recorded a few times. The chain combines TRBV14 with TRBJ2-1; D is ambiguous. The CDR3 totals 13 residues. V dropped 0 bases and J dropped 3 bases, with 3 bases sitting between them. Looked up from germline, CDR1 is SGHDN and CDR2 is FVKESK. The DNA of the CDR3 is TGTGCCAGCAGCCAAGACGTCTACAATGAGCAGTTCTTC. It encodes CASSQDVYNEQFF.

The genes are TRBV7-9 and TRBJ1-1; the D is unclear. V lost 5 bases to trimming and J lost 3 bases, with 10 bases between them. Germline V gene data show CDR1 as SEHNR and CDR2 as FQNEAQ (reference sequence). The CDR3 is made up of 13 amino acids. For the CDR3, the DNA is TGTGCCAGCAGCAGTGGGTGGGACACTGAAGCTTTCTTT. Its protein product is CASSSGWDTEAFF.

A few counts support this clone. This chain uses TRBV7-2 with TRBJ2-5; 9 bases map to TRBD2. This CDR3 is 15 amino acids long. Germline V gives CDR1 SGHTA, CDR2 FQGNSA. After removal of 1 base from V and 5 bases from J, the junction contained 5 bases not matched to a gene. CDR3 coding DNA: TGTGCCAGCAGCTTAGGCGGGGGGGCCCTGGAGACCCAGTACTTC. It yields the protein CASSLGGGALETQYF.

This rearrangement joins TRBV7-2 to TRBJ2-2; D not resolved. In germline, CDR1 is SGHTA, CDR2 FQGNSA. The ends were cut back, 1 base at V and 4 bases at J, with 13 bases in the middle. The CDR3 spans 16 residues. The CDR3 loop is CASSLGSRATTGELFF. DNA for the CDR3: TGTGCCAGCAGCTTAGGGAGTAGGGCGACCACCGGGGAGCTGTTTTTT.

This clone appeared a few times. The chain links TRBV27 to TRBJ2-6; 10 bases fit TRBD1. CDR1 and CDR2 from the germline V gene are MNHEY and SMNVEV (reference sequence). The CDR3 has 17 residues. The V segment lost 9 bases and the J segment 0 bases; nucleotides outside the gene matches: 8. CDR3 amino acids: CASSRRTGGSGANVLTF. The DNA of the CDR3 is TGTGCCAGTAGCAGAAGGACAGGGGGCTCTGGGGCCAACGTCCTGACTTTC.

CDR3 in amino acids: CASSDRDTQYF. The DNA of the CDR3 is TGTGCCAGCAGTGACAGGGATACGCAGTATTTT. The chain combines TRBV6-4 with TRBJ2-3; D is ambiguous. CDR3 size: 11 residues. Trimming pared 2 bases from V and 6 bases from J, leaving 3 bases between. CDR1 and CDR2 from the germline V gene are MRHNA and SNTAGT.

This clone was counted only a few times. The chain employs TRBV4-2 and TRBJ2-1; 11 bases are a match to TRBD1. The CDR3 contains 14 residues. J was trimmed by 8 bases and V by 3 bases; bases with no gene match: 3. Looked up from germline, CDR1 is LGHNA and CDR2 is YNFKEQ. The CDR3 DNA sequence: TGTGCCAGCAGCCACCGGGACAGGGGGTATGAGCAGTTCTTC. It codes for CASSHRDRGYEQFF.

This clone has a handful of counts. The genes are TRBV25-1 and TRBJ1-1; no clear D gene. V was clipped by 11 bases and J by 1 base, with 14 bases between them. The CDR3 spans 13 residues. Germline V CDR1 and CDR2: MGHDK, SYGVNS. CDR3 amino acids: CASKRGSNTEAFF. In nucleotides, the CDR3 is TGTGCCTCCAAACGAGGGTCGAACACTGAAGCTTTCTTT.

The chain joins TRBV15 to TRBJ2-1; D remains unclear. The CDR3 extends over 11 amino acids. V lost 4 bases and J lost 2, with 0 bases in between. The germline gives CDR1 LNHNV, CDR2 YYDKDF (reference sequence). The CDR3 reads CATSTYNEQFF. The CDR3 nucleotides read TGTGCCACCAGCACCTACAATGAGCAGTTCTTC.

This clone was counted a few times. The J gene is TRBJ2-1, the V gene TRBV4-2; TRBD2 matches 10 bases. The J segment lost 0 bases and the V segment lost 1 base, leaving 6 bases of the junction unmatched. CDR1 and CDR2 from the germline V gene are LGHNA and YNFKEQ. The CDR3 loop spans 18 amino acids. This CDR3 reads CASSQASSGGSSYNEQFF. The CDR3 region has the DNA TGTGCCAGCAGCCAAGCGAGTAGCGGGGGGAGCTCCTACAATGAGCAGTTCTTC.

This clone was counted ten times or more. V usage is TRBV29-1 and J usage is TRBJ2-1; no clear D gene. Trimming stripped 3 bases from V and 0 bases from J, with 6 bases between. Germline V gene data show CDR1 as SQVTM and CDR2 as ANQGSEA. This CDR3 comprises 13 residues. CDR3 loop: CSVETHSYNEQFF. The CDR3 DNA reads as TGCAGCGTTGAGACTCACTCCTACAATGAGCAGTTCTTC.

This clone was seen more than once but under ten times. The chain links TRBV4-3 to TRBJ2-5; D is unresolved. This CDR3 is built from 15 residues. From germline, CDR1 is LGHNA and CDR2 YSLEER. V was cut by 0 bases and J by 3 bases, with 11 bases left in between. The CDR3 sequence is CASSQENEREETQYF. As DNA, the CDR3 is TGCGCCAGCAGCCAAGAAAACGAAAGGGAAGAGACCCAGTACTTC.

The CDR3 protein is CASRNRETAYEQYF. CDR3 DNA: TGTGCCAGCAGGAACCGGGAAACAGCCTACGAGCAGTACTTC. The V gene is TRBV2, the J gene TRBJ2-7; a possible D gene is TRBD2 (5 bases). V was cut by 6 bases and J by 2 bases, with 14 bases left in between. The germline V gene has CDR1 SNHLY and CDR2 FYNNEI. The CDR3 runs to 14 residues. Supplemented by reference TRBV2 and TRBJ2-7, the full variable domain reads EPEVTQTPSHQVTQMGQEVILRCVPISNHLYFYWYRQILGQKVEFLVSFYNNEISEKSEIFDDQFSVERPDGSNFTLKIRSTKLEDSAMYFCASRNRETAYEQYFGPGTRLTVT.